This TCR beta chain comes out of a study of siplizumab effects on memory and regulatory T cells. Study-wide results and limits: Under siplizumab, an average about 70% of mappable alloreactive CD4+ clones were Treg-derived, compared with approximately 27% in controls. Apparently key alloresponse contributors, naive T cells also seemed more diverse than memory cells. The authors could not assign a naive or memory phenotype to roughly 75-97% of proliferating CD4+ or CD8+ clones.

Notes on this clone: The target antigen is unknown.

Per individual sample, 85,000 to 100,000 TCR templates were assayed. Clones were read by immunoSEQ multiplex PCR, and TCRdb kept only the in-frame ones, dropping some. The table shows more than 85,000 clones, with approximately 90% occurring only once. The material sequenced was CD4+ T cells sorted from blood. The clonotype originates from a human donor in good health.

The CDR3 DNA reads as TGTGCCAGCAGCTTACTAGCGGGTGGATCCTACGAGCAGTACTTC. Translation: CASSLLAGGSYEQYF. This rearrangement joins TRBV5-6 to TRBJ2-7; TRBD2 matches 9 bases. The CDR3 spans 15 residues. Germline-derived CDR1 and CDR2 are SGHDT and YYEEEE. V dropped 2 bases and J dropped 1; count of bases not matched to a gene: 4. Full variable domain (outside the CDR3, taken from reference TRBV5-6 and TRBJ2-7): DAGVTQSPTHLIKTRGQQVTLRCSPKSGHDTVSWYQQALGQGPQFIFQYYEEEERQRGNFPDRFSGHQFPNYSSELNVNALLLGDSALYLCASSLLAGGSYEQYFGPGTRLTVT.